This T cell receptor (beta chain) was retrieved from a study of cytomegalovirus exposure and HLA in healthy donors. Study findings and constraints: TCR beta V- and J-gene trimming was later associated with a missense DCLRE1C variant. In most subjects, TCR beta sequences reportedly gave accurate predictions of HLA-A and HLA-B alleles.

The sample holds a few counts of this clone. Its antigen remains unknown. The primer mix had 60 Vbeta and 13 Jbeta primers. Measured with immunoSEQ multiplex PCR; TCRdb has only the in-frame clones, and not every one. The table lists more than 85,000 clones, approximately 16% of them singletons. V lost 7 bases to trimming and J lost 2 bases, with 21 bases between them. CDR3 length: 15 residues. Germline lookup yields CDR1 GTSNPN and CDR2 SVGIG (reference sequence). Sequencing was done on a sample of PBMCs. This sequence was found in a female donor in good health and CMV-seronegative. V gene TRBV30 combines with J gene TRBJ2-7; D is perhaps TRBD1 (6 bases). Here the CDR3 DNA reads TGTGCCTCGAACCCTGACAGGAGGATTCCCTACGAGCAGTACTTC. Translating it yields CASNPDRRIPYEQYF.